These 10 T cell receptor beta chains came from one sample sequenced in a study of OX40 agonist ivuxolimab in advanced cancers. The assay was immunoSEQ multiplex PCR, and TCRdb's table has in-frame clones only and misses some. The data contain 60,000 or so clones, 80% to 90% of them singletons. The sequenced sample was CD4+ or CD8+ T cells sorted from blood, obtained in a trial of the OX40 agonist ivuxolimab. These receptors all stem from an adult with an advanced solid tumor such as melanoma, head and neck, liver or kidney cancer.

This clone was recorded once. The chain couples TRBV2 to TRBJ2-6, with D perhaps matching TRBD1 or TRBD2 (5 bases each). This CDR3 contains 16 residues. V was cut by 6 bases and J by 0 bases, with 12 bases left in between. The germline V gene encodes CDR1 SNHLY and CDR2 FYNNEI. As DNA, the CDR3 is TGTGCCAGCAGGAGGGGCGCACTCTCTGGGGCCAACGTCCTGACTTTC. Protein sequence: CASRRGALSGANVLTF.

The gene calls are TRBV6-5 and TRBJ1-1; D possibly corresponds to TRBD1 (6 bases). The CDR3 runs to 14 residues. Germline loops: CDR1 MNHEY, CDR2 SVGAGI. Trimming pared 5 bases from V and 2 bases from J, leaving 12 bases between. The CDR3 DNA follows: TGTGCCAGCAGTGGACAGAGGATTAACACTGAAGCTTTCTTT. Its translation: CASSGQRINTEAFF.

The gene calls are TRBV7-3 and TRBJ2-3; 9 bases map to TRBD1. Germline assignment: CDR1 SGHTA and CDR2 FQGTGA. V gave up 4 bases and J gave up 6 bases; unmatched junction bases: 8. The CDR3 extends over 15 amino acids. Here the CDR3 DNA reads TGTGCCAGCAGCTCACGACAGGGGGGAACGGATACGCAGTATTTT. Its protein product is CASSSRQGGTDTQYF.

This rearrangement joins TRBV6-5 to TRBJ2-7; no reliable D call. The CDR3 has 15 residues. Trimming left V 2 bases short and J 0 bases short, with 11 bases between. Germline V CDR1 and CDR2: MNHEY, SVGAGI. For the CDR3, the DNA is TGTGCCAGCAGTTACGAACTTTCTAGCTCCTACGAGCAGTACTTC. Amino acids: CASSYELSSSYEQYF.

The CDR3 coding sequence is TGTGCCAGCAGCTTGTCGGGGGTGGAGTACGAGCAGTACTTC. Residues: CASSLSGVEYEQYF. V gene TRBV5-4 combines with J gene TRBJ2-7; D might be TRBD2 (6 bases). Germline assignment: CDR1 SGHNT and CDR2 YYREEE (reference sequence). Trimming shortened V by 1 base and J by 4 bases, and 12 bases separated the two germline ends. This CDR3 has 14 residues.

The genes are TRBV11-2 and TRBJ2-3; maybe TRBD1 (6 bases). Germline assignment: CDR1 SGHAT and CDR2 FQNNGV. Trimming pared 1 base from V and 4 bases from J, leaving 15 bases between. The CDR3 length is 16 residues. This chain's CDR3 is CASSLVGFRGPDTQYF. The DNA for the CDR3 is TGTGCCAGCAGCTTAGTTGGTTTCAGGGGCCCAGATACGCAGTATTTT.

V is TRBV7-8 and J is TRBJ2-1; TRBD1 matches 9 bases. Germline CDR1 SGHVS, CDR2 FQNEAQ. The CDR3 is made up of 14 amino acids. V lost 6 bases, J lost 7 bases, and 7 bases stayed unmatched. CDR3 coding DNA: TGTGCCAGCAGTTTCGGGACAGGGTCGAATGAGCAGTTCTTC. It encodes CASSFGTGSNEQFF.

V and J are TRBV6-5 and TRBJ1-6; D is perhaps TRBD1 (6 bases). Germline lookup yields CDR1 MNHEY and CDR2 SVGAGI. The CDR3 extends over 13 amino acids. Trimming took off 5 bases at V and 10 bases at J, with 12 bases between the two ends. CDR3 sequence (DNA): TGTGCCAGCAGTGACAGGTGGTCCTCACCCCTCCACTTT. Its translation: CASSDRWSSPLHF.

This clone has a single count. DNA of the CDR3: TGCGCCAGCAGCTTGGAGGCCGGCAGGGGGCGGTTCTACAATGAGCAGTTCTTC. Translation gives CASSLEAGRGRFYNEQFF. The chain carries TRBV5-1 and TRBJ2-1; 8 nucleotides line up with TRBD1. The germline gives CDR1 SGHRS, CDR2 YFSETQ. CDR3 length: 18 amino acids. V lost 0 bases and J lost 3; bases outside the gene matches: 11.

This sequence joins TRBV18 and TRBJ2-5; 8 positions agree with TRBD1. The ends lost 3 bases at V and 5 bases at J; junction bases unmatched: 2. The CDR3 has 13 amino acids. CDR1 and CDR2 from the germline V gene are KGHSH and LQKENI. The CDR3: CASSPTGVETQYF. The CDR3 bases are TGTGCCAGCTCACCGACAGGGGTGGAGACCCAGTACTTC.